This T cell receptor beta chain appears in the sequencing data of a study of blood T cell repertoires in COVID-19. Authors' data handling: Estimation of nucleated cell counts relied on the amplification of reference gene primers. Some clones are missing from TCRdb's copy, which holds only in-frame ones; the method was immunoSEQ multiplex PCR. V, J and clone size are taken as reported in that table, and D and trimming were inferred from the DNA itself. The table lists about 200,000 clones, almost 85% of them singletons. V was pared by 7 bases and J by 4 bases, with 12 bases between. The germline CDR1 and CDR2 sequences are SNHLY and FYNNEI. The CDR3 sequence is 13 residues long.

This sequence was found in a woman between 65 and 79 years old with active or convalescent COVID-19. The sequenced sample consisted of peripheral blood. The J gene is TRBJ2-3, the V gene TRBV2; tentative D call: TRBD2 (5 bases). CDR3 coding DNA: TGTGCCAGCAACGCCGGGGTTGCAGATACGCAGTATTTT. This gives the protein CASNAGVADTQYF.